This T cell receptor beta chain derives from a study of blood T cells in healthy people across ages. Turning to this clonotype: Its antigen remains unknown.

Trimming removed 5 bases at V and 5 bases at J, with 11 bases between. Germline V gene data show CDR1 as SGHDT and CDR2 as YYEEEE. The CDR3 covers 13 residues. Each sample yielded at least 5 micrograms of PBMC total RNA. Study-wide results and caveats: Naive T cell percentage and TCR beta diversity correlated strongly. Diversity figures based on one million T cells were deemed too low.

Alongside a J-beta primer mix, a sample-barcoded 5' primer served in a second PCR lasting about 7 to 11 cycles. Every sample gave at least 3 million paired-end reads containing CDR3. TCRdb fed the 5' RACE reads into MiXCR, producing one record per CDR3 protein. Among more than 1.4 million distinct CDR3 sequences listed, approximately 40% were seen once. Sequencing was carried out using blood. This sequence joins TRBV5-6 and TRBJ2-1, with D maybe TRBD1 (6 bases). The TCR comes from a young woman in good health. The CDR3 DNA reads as TGTGCCAGCAGTTTCGGACAGAACAATGAGCAGTTCTTC. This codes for CASSFGQNNEQFF.